The 13 T cell receptor beta chains listed next were all sequenced from one sample in a study of blood T cell repertoires in COVID-19. Generated by immunoSEQ multiplex PCR, the TCRdb table keeps only in-frame clones and is missing some. The table records 55,000 to 80,000 clones, 75% to 90% of them present only once. The sample was peripheral blood. These receptors were obtained from a man between 50 and 59 years old with active COVID-19.

The gene calls are TRBV9 and TRBJ2-3, with D possibly TRBD2 on 6 matching bases. Trimming left V 4 bases short and J 2 bases short, with 14 bases between. There are 15 residues in the CDR3. Germline-derived CDR1 and CDR2 are SGDLS and YYNGEE. Written as DNA, the CDR3 is TGTGCCAGCAGCCCCGGGACTTACCACACAGATACGCAGTATTTT. This sequence encodes CASSPGTYHTDTQYF.

The rearrangement joins TRBV9 to TRBJ2-1; tentative D call: TRBD2 (5 bases). Per germline, CDR1 SGDLS and CDR2 YYNGEE. This CDR3 has 15 amino acids. Trimming took 7 bases from V and 7 from J, leaving 21 bases between them. The CDR3 DNA is TGTGCCAGCGGACGGGAAAAGGGCAGTTCGAATGAGCAGTTCTTC. It is translated as CASGREKGSSNEQFF.

The chain couples TRBV6-5 to TRBJ1-2; D unresolved. The CDR3 contains 13 residues. The germline V and J ends were trimmed by 2 bases and 4 bases, with 8 bases remaining between them. Germline V gene lookup returns CDR1 MNHEY and CDR2 SVGAGI. The CDR3 DNA is TGTGCCAGCAGTTACCGAGGAGGCTATGGCTACACCTTC. Amino acid sequence: CASSYRGGYGYTF.

The rearrangement uses TRBV24-1 and TRBJ2-2; D unresolved. V gave up 5 bases and J gave up 4 bases, with 10 bases separating them. CDR1 and CDR2 (germline): KGHDR, SFDVKD. The CDR3 totals 14 residues. CDR3 amino acids: CATSGAGSTGELFF. The CDR3 region has the DNA TGTGCCACCAGTGGCGCCGGGTCCACCGGGGAGCTGTTTTTT.

This clone was picked up one time. The rearrangement uses TRBV7-3 and TRBJ2-1; TRBD2 aligns across 11 bases. V lost 5 bases to trimming and J lost 3 bases; unmatched junction nucleotides: 3. From germline, CDR1 is SGHTA and CDR2 FQGTGA. CDR3 length: 15 residues. CDR3 sequence reads: CASSPLAGDYNEQFF. In DNA, the CDR3 is TGTGCCAGCAGCCCACTAGCGGGGGACTACAATGAGCAGTTCTTC. The entire variable domain, with the rest obtained from reference TRBV7-3 and TRBJ2-1, is as follows: GAGVSQTPSNKVTEKGKYVELRCDPISGHTALYWYRQSLGQGPEFLIYFQGTGAADDSGLPNDRFFAVRPEGSVSTLKIQRTERGDSAVYLCASSPLAGDYNEQFFGPGTRLTVL.

V gene TRBV7-9 combines with J gene TRBJ1-2; 7 bases agree with TRBD1. V was pared by 5 bases and J by 4 bases, with 7 bases of the junction left unmatched. This CDR3 has 14 amino acids. CDR1 and CDR2 from the germline V gene are SEHNR and FQNEAQ (reference sequence). The CDR3 spells CASSPERGRYGYTF. In DNA, the CDR3 is TGTGCCAGCAGCCCAGAGAGGGGGCGCTATGGCTACACCTTC.

The J gene is TRBJ2-7, the V gene TRBV12-3 or TRBV12-4, with D perhaps TRBD2 (6 bases). The CDR3 has 13 residues. V lost 8 bases, J lost 0 bases, and 11 bases lay in between. The CDR3 here is CASGRTNSYEQYF. Written as DNA, the CDR3 is TGTGCCAGCGGTCGGACTAACTCCTACGAGCAGTACTTC.

The V gene is TRBV4-1, the J gene TRBJ2-3; 11 bases fit TRBD2. The CDR3 spans 15 residues. Looked up from germline, CDR1 is MGHRA and CDR2 is YSYEKL. With 4 bases clipped from V and 1 base from J, the junction kept 1 base outside the gene matches. The CDR3 sequence is CASSPTSGGTDTQYF. The CDR3 nucleotides read TGCGCCAGCAGCCCGACTAGCGGGGGCACAGATACGCAGTATTTT.

The chain has TRBV25-1 and TRBJ1-2; D not certain. CDR1 is MGHDK, CDR2 SYGVNS, per germline. The CDR3 totals 11 residues. V was shortened by 3 bases and J by 5 bases, with 4 bases between the two germline ends. CDR3 coding DNA: TGTGCCAGCAGTGACTATTATGGCTACACCTTC. This translates into CASSDYYGYTF.

CDR3 nucleotides: TGCGCCAGCAGCCAAGAGCGGGGACGTAATGAAAAACTGTTTTTT. Residues: CASSQERGRNEKLFF. The chain recombines TRBV4-3 with TRBJ1-4; TRBD1 might be the D (5 bases). CDR3 size: 15 residues. CDR1 is LGHNA and CDR2 is YSLEER in the germline V gene. Trimming took off 0 bases at V and 4 bases at J, with 9 bases between the two ends.

J is TRBJ2-7 and V is TRBV6-2 or TRBV6-3, with 10 bases fitting TRBD2. Trimming cost V 2 bases and J 7 bases; bases outside gene matches: 8. This CDR3 contains 15 residues. Germline-derived CDR1 and CDR2 are MNHEY and SVGEGT. CDR3 coding DNA: TGTGCCAGCAGTTACCCTTCAGCGGGGGGGCAGGAGCAGTACTTC. Its protein is CASSYPSAGGQEQYF.

The J gene is TRBJ1-1, the V gene TRBV19; 7 bases match TRBD1. The germline V gene has CDR1 LNHDA and CDR2 SQIVND (reference sequence). V shed 6 bases, J shed 6 bases, and the junction held 10 bases outside the gene matches. This CDR3 has 14 amino acids. CDR3 region: CASSLQTGTSEAFF. As DNA, the CDR3 is TGTGCCAGTAGCCTTCAGACAGGGACCTCTGAAGCTTTCTTT.

The chain has TRBV4-3 and TRBJ1-2, with 7 bases lining up with TRBD1. The CDR3 sequence is 15 residues long. With 2 bases clipped from V and 0 bases from J, the junction kept 3 bases outside the gene matches. The germline gives CDR1 LGHNA, CDR2 YSLEER. CDR3 bases: TGCGCCAGCAGCCAAATGACAGGGACTAACTATGGCTACACCTTC. It is translated as CASSQMTGTNYGYTF.